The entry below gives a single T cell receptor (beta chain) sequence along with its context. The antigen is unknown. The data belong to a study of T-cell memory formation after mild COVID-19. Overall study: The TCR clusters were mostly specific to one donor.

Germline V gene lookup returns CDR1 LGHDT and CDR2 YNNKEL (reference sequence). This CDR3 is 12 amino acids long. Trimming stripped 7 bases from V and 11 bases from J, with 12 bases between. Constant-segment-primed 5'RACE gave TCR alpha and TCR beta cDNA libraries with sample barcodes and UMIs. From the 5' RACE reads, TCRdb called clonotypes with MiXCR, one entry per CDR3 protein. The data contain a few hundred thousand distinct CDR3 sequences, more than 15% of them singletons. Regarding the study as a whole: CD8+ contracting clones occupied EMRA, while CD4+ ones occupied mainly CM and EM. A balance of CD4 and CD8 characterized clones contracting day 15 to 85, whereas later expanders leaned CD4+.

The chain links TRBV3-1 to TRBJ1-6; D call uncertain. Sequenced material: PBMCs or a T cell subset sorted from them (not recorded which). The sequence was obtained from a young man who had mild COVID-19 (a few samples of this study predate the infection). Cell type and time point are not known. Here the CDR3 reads CASTSGLTPLHF. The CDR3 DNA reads TGTGCCAGCACGTCCGGTCTAACACCCCTCCACTTT. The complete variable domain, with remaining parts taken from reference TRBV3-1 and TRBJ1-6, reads DTAVSQTPKYLVTQMGNDKSIKCEQNLGHDTMYWYKQDSKKFLKIMFSYNNKELIINETVPNRFSPKSPDKAHLNLHINSLELGDSAVYFCASTSGLTPLHFGNGTRLTVT.